The TCR beta chain described here comes from a study of read filtering for tumor transcriptome and immune sequencing. V was trimmed by 5 bases and J by 6 bases, leaving 12 bases between them. Per the germline V gene, CDR1 is SGHTA and CDR2 is FQGNSA. The CDR3 spans 13 residues. The library was built from about 400 ng RNA with molecular barcoded adaptors for alpha/delta and beta/gamma chains. TCRdb ran MiXCR on the reads and lists one entry per CDR3 protein. The profile shows 35,000 to 50,000 distinct CDR3 sequences, roughly a fifth of them singletons. This clonotype was observed many times. The specimen sequenced was a population of CD138-negative cells sorted from bone marrow. This chain connects TRBV7-2 to TRBJ2-3; D might be TRBD2 (5 bases). The sequence came from a donor aged 40 or over with multiple myeloma. The CDR3 DNA reads TGTGCCAGCAGCATCTCTGGAGGCGATACGCAGTATTTT. Protein product: CASSISGGDTQYF.